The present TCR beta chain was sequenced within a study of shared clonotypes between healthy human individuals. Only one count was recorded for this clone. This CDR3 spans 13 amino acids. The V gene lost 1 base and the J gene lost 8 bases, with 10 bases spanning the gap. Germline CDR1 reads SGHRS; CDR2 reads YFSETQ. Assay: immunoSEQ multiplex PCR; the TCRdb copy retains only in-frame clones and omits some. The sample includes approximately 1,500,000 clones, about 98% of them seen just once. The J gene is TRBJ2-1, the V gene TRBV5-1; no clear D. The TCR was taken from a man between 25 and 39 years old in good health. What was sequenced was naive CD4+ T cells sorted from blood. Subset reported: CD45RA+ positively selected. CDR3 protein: CASSLPTVDEQFF. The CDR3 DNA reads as TGCGCCAGCAGCTTGCCAACTGTCGATGAGCAGTTCTTC.